The present T cell receptor beta chain was sequenced within a study of OX40 agonist ivuxolimab in advanced cancers. For the wider study: Ivuxolimab, which targeted the costimulatory receptor OX40 (CD134), was an agonistic, fully human IgG2 monoclonal antibody. Partial responses occurred in three dose-escalation patients: two with cutaneous melanoma and one with hepatocellular carcinoma. A male proportion of roughly 85% and a mean age of roughly 55 years, ranging from 23 to 79, were recorded for the dose-escalation cohort. Intravenous ivuxolimab was administered to patients every 2 weeks at six dose levels: 0.01, 0.1, 0.3, 1.5, 3 and 10 mg/kg. The point of sequencing TCRbeta in the periphery was to test whether ivuxolimab changed TCR sequence diversity and drove clonal T-cell expansion. Patients were allowed to have had prior anti-PD-1, anti-PD-L1 or anti-CTLA-4 therapy, and around 40% of the dose-escalation patients had previously received checkpoint inhibitors. The paper covers the monotherapy dose-escalation part of the phase I ivuxolimab trial, which included N of about 50 patients. Among the 52 dose-escalation patients, 19 had hepatocellular carcinoma, some 15 melanoma, 9 renal cell carcinoma and 9 head and neck cancer.

The trial excluded patients who had a history of autoimmune disease or were on systemic immunosuppression. Peripheral blood for TCR sequencing was drawn from every dose cohort at baseline, at cycle 4 day 1 and at cycle 7 day 1. The samples were drawn from a first-in-human, open-label, multicenter phase I dose-escalation trial of ivuxolimab. Adults with locally advanced or metastatic melanoma, renal cell carcinoma, hepatocellular carcinoma or head and neck squamous cell carcinoma were enrolled in the trial. Before TCR sequencing, CD4+ and CD8+ T cells were separately sorted from peripheral blood. What the research found in general, with its limitations: At doses from 0.1 to 3.0 mg/kg, clonal expansion was seen in both CD4+ and CD8+ blood T cells between baseline and week 6. The antigen specificity of the peripheral T cells that underwent clonal expansion was not determined. In the 0.1-3.0 mg/kg groups, partial responders had among the lowest normalized peripheral clonal expansion, particularly in CD8+ T cells. Low levels of normalized T-cell clonal expansion were also shown by some nonresponding patients. After ivuxolimab, expanded clones were on average more numerous among CD8+ T cells than among CD4+ T cells.

Its CDR3 holds 17 amino acids, cysteine through phenylalanine. The sequence is cut down to CDR3 DNA, 51 bases in frame from base 1. CDR1 and CDR2 were assigned from the germline V gene as SGDLS and YYNGEE. Trimming leaves V shorter by 0 bases and J shorter by 3 bases, with the junction holding 8 bases beyond the gene matches. Genomic DNA was isolated from the sorted cells so that the TCRbeta CDR3 region could be sequenced. The immunoSEQ Assay was used to sequence the TCRbeta CDR3 regions. TCRdb took over this immuneACCESS table, retaining in-frame rearrangements with V and J assigned. Such tables are incomplete; in checked studies, under half of the missing clones stem from an unresolved V gene, and the remainder is unexplained. This sample gives about 140,000 clones in total; more than 85% of them show up just once. The ten largest make up about 0.93% of the sample. Worth noting for this clone: Its specific antigen is unknown. No much larger clone is present one base from it, and per-base qualities are unavailable.

The chain is made from TRBV9 and TRBJ2-2; 7 central bases correspond to TRBD2. Sequencing was performed on CD4+ or CD8+ T cells sorted from blood, taken in a trial of the OX40 agonist ivuxolimab. This receptor was identified in an adult with an advanced solid tumor such as melanoma, head and neck, liver or kidney cancer. The nucleotides read TGTGCCAGCAGCGTAGCTTTGGCAGGGAGGGACACCGGGGAGCTGTTTTTT. The translation is CASSVALAGRDTGELFF. Extended through the reference TRBV9 and TRBJ2-2 proteins, this CDR3 yields the full variable domain: DSGVTQTPKHLITATGQRVTLRCSPRSGDLSVYWYQQSLDQGLQFLIQYYNGEERAKGNILERFSAQQFPDLHSELNLSSLELGDSALYFCASSVALAGRDTGELFFGEGSRLTVL.